This entry lists 5 T cell receptor beta chains sequenced from one sample in a study of cytomegalovirus exposure and HLA in healthy donors. The method was immunoSEQ multiplex PCR; TCRdb's version includes in-frame clones alone and lacks a portion of them. The sample yields 220,000 or so clones, around 87% seen once. The material sequenced was PBMCs. Every receptor here comes from a woman between 18 and 29 years old in good health and CMV-seropositive.

This rearrangement joins TRBV5-1 to TRBJ2-2; 7 bases match TRBD2. The CDR3 has 16 amino acids. J lost 6 bases, V lost 1 base, and 9 bases had no gene match. Germline CDR1 and CDR2: SGHRS and YFSETQ. In nucleotides, the CDR3 is TGCGCCAGCAGCTTGAAGTGGGAGGGCCTGGCCGGGGAGCTGTTTTTT. Its protein is CASSLKWEGLAGELFF.

A single count supports this clone. The chain uses TRBV4-1 and TRBJ2-2; tentatively, D is TRBD2 (6 bases). This CDR3 comprises 15 residues. CDR1 and CDR2 from the germline V gene are MGHRA and YSYEKL. V gave up 2 bases and J gave up 9 bases, with 16 bases separating them. The DNA of the CDR3 is TGCGCCAGCAGCCAATCGGGCGGGAAGTCGAGGGAGCTGTTTTTT. Its protein product is CASSQSGGKSRELFF.

This clone has only one observation. The chain uses TRBV15 and TRBJ1-5, with TRBD1 matching over 7 bases. The germline CDR1 and CDR2 sequences are LNHNV and YYDKDF (reference sequence). J gave up 5 bases and V 5 bases, and 6 bases lay outside the gene matches. The CDR3 runs 14 residues. Here the CDR3 DNA reads TGTGCCACCAGCTCCCGGGACAGAGATCAGCCCCAGCATTTT. Translated: CATSSRDRDQPQHF. Filled out from reference TRBV15 and TRBJ1-5, the complete variable domain reads DAMVIQNPRYQVTQFGKPVTLSCSQTLNHNVMYWYQQKSSQAPKLLFHYYDKDFNNEADTPDNFQSRRPNTSFCFLDIRSPGLGDTAMYLCATSSRDRDQPQHFGDGTRLSIL.

V is TRBV4-1 and J is TRBJ1-4; 11 nucleotides match TRBD1. The CDR3 is 17 amino acids. Germline lookup yields CDR1 MGHRA and CDR2 YSYEKL. V lost 3 bases, J lost 1 base, and 4 bases stayed unmatched. Written as DNA, the CDR3 is TGCGCCAGCAGCCACCGGGACAGGGGGGAAACTAATGAAAAACTGTTTTTT. Translation: CASSHRDRGETNEKLFF.

This clone was counted a single time. The J gene is TRBJ1-5, the V gene TRBV4-1, with D hard to call. Germline lookup yields CDR1 MGHRA and CDR2 YSYEKL. Trimming stripped 1 base from V and 1 base from J, with 8 bases between. The CDR3 runs to 15 residues. Written as DNA, the CDR3 is TGCGCCAGCAGCCAAGTGGGCAACAGCAATCAGCCCCAGCATTTT. Amino acid sequence: CASSQVGNSNQPQHF.